This TCR beta chain was identified in a study of CD8 T cells in ankylosing spondylitis (dated by TCRdb to 2016 to 2017). In terms of the full investigation: T cell receptor beta repertoires were profiled in healthy donors and ankylosing spondylitis patients so that disease-linked TCR variants could be found. The full study cohort was made up of over 20 ankylosing spondylitis patients and 108 healthy donors. Samples of peripheral blood were taken, and for ankylosing spondylitis patients, synovial fluid was collected as well.

Its CDR3 holds 16 amino acids, cysteine through phenylalanine. CDR3 DNA is the only sequence kept; it has 48 bases, read in frame from the first base. After removal of 4 bases from V and 2 bases from J, the junction retains 6 bases not matched to a gene. From the germline V gene, CDR1 is SGHRS and CDR2 is YFSETQ. Sequencing took place on an Illumina HiSeq 2500. Quantitative 5'-RACE with molecular barcodes was used to prepare TCR beta libraries. As for the original processing: To identify disease-linked TCR variants, a new computational method was used, one built on a probabilistic model of VDJ rearrangement. The public reads were reprocessed in TCRdb via fastp at Q25 and MiXCR, keeping in-frame beta chains. Each record represents a unique CDR3 protein, reported with the most common genes and DNA among its rows. Clone size and V and J calls follow TCRdb, not the original study. The sample table contains 500,000 to 650,000 distinct CDR3 sequences; only one count was recorded for approximately 5.3% of them. The ten largest clones represent roughly 3.2% of the sample.

Overall results and qualifications from the work: A TCR beta motif of several highly homologous amino acid variants appeared characteristic of blood from ankylosing spondylitis patients. Significant enrichment of the disease-linked clones was reported in matched synovial fluid samples from ankylosing spondylitis patients. Some motif variants had previously been reported in the synovial fluid and blood of reactive arthritis patients, which suggests shared mechanisms of disease initiation. A CD8+ phenotype was shown by the disease-linked clones, which were found at relatively low frequencies in peripheral blood.

As concerns this clonotype: What this receptor recognizes is not known. Per-base qualities were not stored, and no clone one base away is much larger.

The sequence came from a male donor with ankylosing spondylitis. The V and J segments used are TRBV5-1 and TRBJ2-6, with 7 central nucleotides matching TRBD2. Sequencing used blood, either unsorted or a sorted T cell fraction (not recorded which). The CDR3 protein is CASSPFAGAGANVLTF. The nucleotide sequence reads as follows: TGCGCCAGCAGCCCTTTTGCGGGGGCTGGGGCCAACGTCCTGACTTTC.